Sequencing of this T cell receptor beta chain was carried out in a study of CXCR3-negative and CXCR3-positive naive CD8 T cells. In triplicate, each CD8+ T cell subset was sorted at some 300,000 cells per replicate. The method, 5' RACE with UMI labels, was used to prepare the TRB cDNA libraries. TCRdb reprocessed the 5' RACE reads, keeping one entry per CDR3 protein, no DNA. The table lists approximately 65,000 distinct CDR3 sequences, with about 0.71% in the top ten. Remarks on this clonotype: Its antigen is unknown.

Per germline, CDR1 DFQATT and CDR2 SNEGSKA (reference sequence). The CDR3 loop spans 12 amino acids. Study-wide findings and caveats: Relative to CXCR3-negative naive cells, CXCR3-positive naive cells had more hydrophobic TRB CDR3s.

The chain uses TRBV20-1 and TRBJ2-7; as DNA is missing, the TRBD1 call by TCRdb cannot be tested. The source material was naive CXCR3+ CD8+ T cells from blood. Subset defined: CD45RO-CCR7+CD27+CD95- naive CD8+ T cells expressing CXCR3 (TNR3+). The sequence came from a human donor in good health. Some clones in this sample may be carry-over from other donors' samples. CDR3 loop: CSGRDREYEQYF.